The entry below gives a single T cell receptor (beta chain) sequence along with its context. Time point of the sample: peripheral blood 6 weeks after treatment start. The source of the sample is a study of PD-L1 blockade in urothelial cancer. TCRdb's copy holds only in-frame clones and misses some; the assay was immunoSEQ multiplex PCR. The sample has around 80,000 clones, under 95% seen once. Germline assignment: CDR1 MDHEN and CDR2 SYDVKM. The CDR3 has 16 residues. Trimming took 5 bases from V and 5 from J; bases not matched to a gene: 7. The source material was PBMCs, sampled around atezolizumab (anti-PD-L1) treatment. The rearrangement uses TRBV28 and TRBJ2-1; 12 positions agree with TRBD2. This TCR came from a woman of 80 years or more with urothelial cancer. CDR3: CASSTPSGRAHNEQFF. DNA for the CDR3: TGTGCCAGCAGTACTCCTAGCGGGAGGGCGCACAATGAGCAGTTCTTC.